This TCR beta chain is from a study of blood T cell repertoires in COVID-19. The repertoire was sequenced with immunoSEQ multiplex PCR; TCRdb's copy has only in-frame clones and lacks some. The table lists fewer than 70,000 clones, 90% to 95% of them singletons. Per the germline V gene, CDR1 is LGHNT and CDR2 is FRNRAP. The CDR3 runs 15 residues. J was trimmed by 3 bases and V by 5 bases; bases with no gene match: 7. The sequence was collected from a man aged 45-65 years with active COVID-19. The V gene is TRBV12-5, the J gene TRBJ1-5, with 7 bases fitting TRBD1. The sequenced sample was peripheral blood. The CDR3 DNA sequence: TGTGCTAGTGGTGCAGGGACAGTCGACAATCAGCCCCAGCATTTT. Residues: CASGAGTVDNQPQHF.